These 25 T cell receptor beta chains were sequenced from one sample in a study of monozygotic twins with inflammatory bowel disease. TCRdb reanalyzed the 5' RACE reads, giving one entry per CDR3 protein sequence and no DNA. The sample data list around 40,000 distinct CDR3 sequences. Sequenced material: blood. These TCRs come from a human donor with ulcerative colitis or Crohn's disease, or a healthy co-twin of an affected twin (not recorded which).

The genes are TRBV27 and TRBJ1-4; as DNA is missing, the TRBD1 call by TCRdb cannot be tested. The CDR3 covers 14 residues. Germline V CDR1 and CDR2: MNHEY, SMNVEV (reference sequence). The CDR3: CASRRQGINEKLFF.

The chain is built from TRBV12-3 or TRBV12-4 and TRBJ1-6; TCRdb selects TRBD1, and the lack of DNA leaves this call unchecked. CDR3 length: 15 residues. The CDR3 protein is CASSPVGGGLSPLHF.

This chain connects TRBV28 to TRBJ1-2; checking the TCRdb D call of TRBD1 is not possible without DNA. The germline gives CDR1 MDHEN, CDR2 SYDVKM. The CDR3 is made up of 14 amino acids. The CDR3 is CASSSQRDRLGYTF.

The CDR3 reads CASRRRESYEQYF. The chain combines TRBV28 with TRBJ2-7; without DNA, the TCRdb call of TRBD2 cannot be checked. The CDR3 is 13 amino acids. In germline, CDR1 is MDHEN, CDR2 SYDVKM.

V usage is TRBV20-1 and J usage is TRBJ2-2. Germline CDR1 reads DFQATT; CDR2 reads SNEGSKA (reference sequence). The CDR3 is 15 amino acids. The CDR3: CSARDRSGYTGELFF.

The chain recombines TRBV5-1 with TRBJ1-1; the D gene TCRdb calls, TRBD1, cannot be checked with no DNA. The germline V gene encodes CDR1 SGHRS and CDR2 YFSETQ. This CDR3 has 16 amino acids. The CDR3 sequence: CASKTGQGARNTEAFF.

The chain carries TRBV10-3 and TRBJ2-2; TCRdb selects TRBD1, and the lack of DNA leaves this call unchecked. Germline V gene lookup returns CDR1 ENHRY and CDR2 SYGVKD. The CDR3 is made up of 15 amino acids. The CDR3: CAIRGTATNTGELFF.

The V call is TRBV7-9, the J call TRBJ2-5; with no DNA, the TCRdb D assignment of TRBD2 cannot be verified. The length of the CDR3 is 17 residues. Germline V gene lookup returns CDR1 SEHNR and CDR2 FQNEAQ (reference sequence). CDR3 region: CASTPPWAGGPGETHYF. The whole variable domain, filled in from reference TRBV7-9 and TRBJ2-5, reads DTGVSQNPRHKITKRGQNVTFRCDPISEHNRLYWYRQTLGQGPEFLTYFQNEAQLEKSRLLSDRFSAERPKGSFSTLEIQRTEQGDSAMYLCASTPPWAGGPGETHYFGPGTRLLVL.

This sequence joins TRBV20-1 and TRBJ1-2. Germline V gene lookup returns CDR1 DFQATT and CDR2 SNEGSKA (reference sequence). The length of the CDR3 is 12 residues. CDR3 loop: CSPPTDARGYTF.

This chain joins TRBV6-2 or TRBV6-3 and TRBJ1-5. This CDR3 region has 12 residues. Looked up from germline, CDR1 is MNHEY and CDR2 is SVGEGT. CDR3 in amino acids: CASSFDISDQHF.

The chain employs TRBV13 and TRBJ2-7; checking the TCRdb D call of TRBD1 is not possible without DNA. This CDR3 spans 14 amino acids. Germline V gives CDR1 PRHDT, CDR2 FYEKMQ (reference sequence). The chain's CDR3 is CASSPGTGRGEQYF.

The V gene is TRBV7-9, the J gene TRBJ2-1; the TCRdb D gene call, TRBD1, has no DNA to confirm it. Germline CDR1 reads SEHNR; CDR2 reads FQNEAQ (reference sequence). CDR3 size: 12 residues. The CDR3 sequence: CASSLTGNEQFF.

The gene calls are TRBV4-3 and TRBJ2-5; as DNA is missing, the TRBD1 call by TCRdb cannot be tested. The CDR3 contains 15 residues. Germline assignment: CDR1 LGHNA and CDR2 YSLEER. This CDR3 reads CASSQDRQGLETQYF.

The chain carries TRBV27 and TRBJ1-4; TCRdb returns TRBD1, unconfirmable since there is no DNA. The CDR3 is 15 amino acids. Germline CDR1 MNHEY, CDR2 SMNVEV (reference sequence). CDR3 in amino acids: CASSLDRGGKEKLFF.

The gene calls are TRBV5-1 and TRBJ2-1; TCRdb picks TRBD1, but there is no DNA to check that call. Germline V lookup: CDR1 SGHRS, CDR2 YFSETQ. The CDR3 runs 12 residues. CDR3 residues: CASFDRENEQFF.

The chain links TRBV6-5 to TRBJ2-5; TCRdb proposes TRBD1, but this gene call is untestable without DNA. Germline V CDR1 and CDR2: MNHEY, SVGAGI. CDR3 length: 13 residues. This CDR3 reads CASRHGGVETQYF.

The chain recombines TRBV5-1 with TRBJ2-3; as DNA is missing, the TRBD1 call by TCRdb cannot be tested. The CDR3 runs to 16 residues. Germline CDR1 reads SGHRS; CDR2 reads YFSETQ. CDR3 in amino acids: CASSLSRGGLTDTQYF.

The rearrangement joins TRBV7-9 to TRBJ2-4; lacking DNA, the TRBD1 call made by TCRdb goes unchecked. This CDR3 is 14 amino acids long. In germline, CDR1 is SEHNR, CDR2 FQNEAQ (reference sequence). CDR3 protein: CASSPRGIGDMQYF.

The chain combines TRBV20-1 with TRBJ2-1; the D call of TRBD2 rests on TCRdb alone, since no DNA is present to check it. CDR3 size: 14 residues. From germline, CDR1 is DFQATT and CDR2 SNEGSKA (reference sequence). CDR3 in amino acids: CSARERGGQDEQFF.

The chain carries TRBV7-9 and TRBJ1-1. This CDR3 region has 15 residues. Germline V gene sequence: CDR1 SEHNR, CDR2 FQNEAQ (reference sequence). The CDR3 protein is CASSLVLTRHPEAFF.

CDR3 amino acids: CSAPSNTEAFF. The chain has TRBV20-1 and TRBJ1-1. The CDR3 covers 11 residues. Germline V CDR1 and CDR2: DFQATT, SNEGSKA (reference sequence).

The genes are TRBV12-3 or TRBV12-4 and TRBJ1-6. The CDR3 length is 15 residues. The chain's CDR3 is CASSSLRLGVSPLHF.

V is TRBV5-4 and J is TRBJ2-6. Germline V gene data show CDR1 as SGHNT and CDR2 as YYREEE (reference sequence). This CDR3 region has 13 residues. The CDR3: CASSLRGANVLTF.

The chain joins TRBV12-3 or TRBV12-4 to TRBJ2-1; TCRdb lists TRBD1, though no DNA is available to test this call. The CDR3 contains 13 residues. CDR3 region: CASSSTGDDEQFF.

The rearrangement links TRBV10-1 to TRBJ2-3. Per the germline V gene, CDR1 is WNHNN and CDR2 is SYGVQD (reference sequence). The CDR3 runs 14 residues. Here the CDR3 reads CASSDPSGTDTQYF.